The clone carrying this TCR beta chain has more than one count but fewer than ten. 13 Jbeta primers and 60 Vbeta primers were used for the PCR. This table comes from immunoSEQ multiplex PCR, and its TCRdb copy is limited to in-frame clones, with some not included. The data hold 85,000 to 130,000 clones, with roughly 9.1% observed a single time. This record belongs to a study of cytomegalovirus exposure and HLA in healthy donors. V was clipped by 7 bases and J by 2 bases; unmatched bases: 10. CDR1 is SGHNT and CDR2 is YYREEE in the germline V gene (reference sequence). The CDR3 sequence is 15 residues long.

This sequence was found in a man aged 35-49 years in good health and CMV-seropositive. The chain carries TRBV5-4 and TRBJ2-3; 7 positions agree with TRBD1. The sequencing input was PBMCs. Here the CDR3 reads CASQETGYLTDTQYF. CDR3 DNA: TGTGCCAGCCAAGAGACAGGGTATCTCACAGATACGCAGTATTTT.